This T cell receptor (beta chain) was observed in a study of blood T cells in healthy people across ages. This CDR3 spans 16 amino acids. In this sample, this clonotype turned up a few times. Then a second PCR, running about 6 to 12 cycles, was carried out with a sample-barcoded 5' primer and a J-beta primer mix. Each cDNA molecule received a tag from a template-switch adaptor that had 12 random nucleotides. TCRdb passed the 5' RACE reads through MiXCR, listing each CDR3 protein once. The sample records approximately 800,000 distinct CDR3 sequences, roughly 25% being singletons. These records were also assigned to another study, of T cells of mothers and their children. From that study: In the second PCR, M1S primer introduced barcodes and 2-4 random bases. Per mother, over 9 million TCR beta CDR3 reads were obtained; per child, approximately 3 million.

Sequencing used blood. This clonotype was sampled from a boy under 18 in good health. The chain couples TRBV12-3 or TRBV12-4 to TRBJ2-5; the D gene could be TRBD1 or TRBD2 (5 bases each). The DNA matches TRBJ2-7 better at its end, which makes the J call doubtful. The CDR3 DNA reads as TGTGCCAGCAGTCGGACATTGGCTAGCTTCTCCTACGAGCAGTACTTC. It is translated as CASSRTLASFSYEQYF.